The 24 T cell receptor beta chains presented below share a single source sample, sequenced in a study of cytomegalovirus exposure and HLA in healthy donors. PCR was performed using 60 Vbeta and 13 Jbeta primers. This table comes from immunoSEQ multiplex PCR, and its TCRdb copy is limited to in-frame clones, with some not included. Of about 97,000 clones listed, about 75% are singletons. Material for sequencing was PBMCs. These receptor sequences come from a man aged 45-65 years in good health and CMV-seronegative.

This chain connects TRBV14 to TRBJ2-3; 10 nucleotides match TRBD2. This CDR3 is built from 18 residues. J was trimmed by 1 base and V by 1 base; bases with no gene match: 8. From germline, CDR1 is SGHDN and CDR2 FVKESK. This CDR3 is CASSQAWAGTSGTDTQYF. Written as DNA, the CDR3 is TGTGCCAGCAGCCAAGCCTGGGCCGGGACTAGCGGCACAGATACGCAGTATTTT.

This clone was found once. V and J are TRBV27 and TRBJ1-4; D might be TRBD1 (5 bases). Germline V gene data show CDR1 as MNHEY and CDR2 as SMNVEV (reference sequence). V was shortened by 5 bases and J by 5 bases, with 24 bases between the two germline ends. CDR3 length: 18 amino acids. The chain's CDR3 is CASSPHGGTRNPNEKLFF. In nucleotides, the CDR3 is TGTGCCAGCAGTCCCCATGGGGGGACGCGTAACCCAAATGAAAAACTGTTTTTT.

V gene TRBV7-2 combines with J gene TRBJ1-2, with D possibly TRBD1 on 6 matching bases. Trimming cost V 1 base and J 7 bases, with 16 bases left between them. The CDR3 extends over 15 amino acids. CDR1 and CDR2 from the germline V gene are SGHTA and FQGNSA. The CDR3 here is CASSLDRNRASGYTF. DNA of the CDR3: TGTGCCAGCAGCTTAGATCGGAACAGGGCGAGTGGCTACACCTTC.

The chain couples TRBV5-4 to TRBJ2-1; 7 positions match TRBD1. Per the germline V gene, CDR1 is SGHNT and CDR2 is YYREEE (reference sequence). The CDR3 length is 13 residues. V dropped 3 bases and J dropped 6; count of bases not matched to a gene: 3. This CDR3 reads CASSSYRGNEQFF. DNA for the CDR3: TGTGCCAGCAGCTCTTACAGGGGCAATGAGCAGTTCTTC.

DNA for the CDR3: TGTGCCAGCAGCCGCACAGGGTCCTACAATGAGCAGTTCTTC. It encodes CASSRTGSYNEQFF. This chain links TRBV6-5 with TRBJ2-1, with D perhaps TRBD1 (6 bases). From germline, CDR1 is MNHEY and CDR2 SVGAGI. This CDR3 is 14 amino acids long. V lost 6 bases, J lost 1 base, and 10 bases lay in between.

The chain carries TRBV2 and TRBJ1-2; D gene unclear. Germline loops: CDR1 SNHLY, CDR2 FYNNEI. The CDR3 sequence is 14 residues long. V lost 4 bases and J 13 bases, leaving 22 bases between the germline ends. The CDR3 here is CASSGTRVEGEGTF. The DNA of the CDR3 is TGTGCCAGCAGTGGAACCCGGGTGGAGGGCGAGGGCACCTTC.

V and J are TRBV29-1 and TRBJ1-1; the D gene is possibly TRBD1 (6 bases). Germline values: CDR1 SQVTM, CDR2 ANQGSEA. Trimming removed 5 bases at V and 1 base at J, with 8 bases between. This CDR3 has 12 amino acids. Here the CDR3 DNA reads TGCAGCGTTACGGGACAGAACACTGAAGCTTTCTTT. It encodes CSVTGQNTEAFF.

The chain couples TRBV30 to TRBJ2-3; TRBD1 matches 8 bases. The V gene's germline CDR1 is GTSNPN and CDR2 SVGIG (reference sequence). V shed 0 bases, J shed 11 bases, and the junction held 7 bases outside the gene matches. The CDR3 spans 13 residues. CDR3 residues: CAWSVTPGGEQYF. The CDR3 DNA reads TGTGCCTGGAGTGTAACCCCAGGGGGCGAGCAGTATTTT. The variable domain in full, completed from reference TRBV30 and TRBJ2-3, reads SQTIHQWPATLVQPVGSPLSLECTVEGTSNPNLYWYRQAAGRGLQLLFYSVGIGQISSEVPQNLSASRPQDRQFILSSKKLLLSDSGFYLCAWSVTPGGEQYFGPGTRLTVL.

This clone was observed once. V gene TRBV18 combines with J gene TRBJ1-2, with D possibly TRBD1 on 6 matching bases. V was trimmed by 3 bases and J by 7 bases, leaving 12 bases between them. The length of the CDR3 is 13 residues. The germline V gene has CDR1 KGHSH and CDR2 LQKENI. CDR3 bases: TGTGCCAGCTCACCTTCTGGGGGCTTTGGCTACACCTTC. Amino acids: CASSPSGGFGYTF.

The genes are TRBV4-1 and TRBJ1-1; a weak D match, TRBD1 (5 bases). Germline-derived CDR1 and CDR2 are MGHRA and YSYEKL. There are 16 residues in the CDR3. V shed 3 bases and J shed 2 bases, with 16 bases lying between them. CDR3 protein: CASSHHAVTVNTEAFF. The DNA for the CDR3 is TGCGCCAGCAGCCATCATGCGGTGACAGTTAACACTGAAGCTTTCTTT.

The V gene is TRBV2, the J gene TRBJ2-2; 10 positions agree with TRBD2. The CDR3 runs 15 residues. The V gene's germline CDR1 is SNHLY and CDR2 FYNNEI. After removal of 5 bases from V and 5 bases from J, the junction contained 5 bases not matched to a gene. For the CDR3, the DNA is TGTGCCAGCAGTAGGCTAGCGGGAGTGACCGGGGAGCTGTTTTTT. Protein sequence: CASSRLAGVTGELFF.

This clone came up a few times. The chain recombines TRBV11-2 with TRBJ1-3; perhaps TRBD1 as D (6 bases). The V end lost 6 bases, the J end lost 4 bases, and 19 bases lay between the germline ends. The CDR3 has 16 amino acids. Germline CDR1 SGHAT, CDR2 FQNNGV. The CDR3 reads CASRSNKGVRGNTIYF. The CDR3 nucleotides are TGTGCCAGCAGGTCAAACAAGGGGGTGAGAGGAAACACCATATATTTT.

The chain is built from TRBV6-1 and TRBJ1-1, with D perhaps matching TRBD1 (5 bases). With 8 bases removed from V and 3 bases from J, the gap between germline ends came to 16 bases. The CDR3 has 14 residues. The V gene's germline CDR1 is MNHNS and CDR2 SASEGT. The CDR3, as DNA: TGTGCCAGCGTTGGGCGGGGCTGGGACACTGAAGCTTTCTTT. Protein sequence: CASVGRGWDTEAFF.

V gene TRBV30 combines with J gene TRBJ1-2; D might be TRBD1 (6 bases). The CDR3 is made up of 12 amino acids. Germline V gene sequence: CDR1 GTSNPN, CDR2 SVGIG (reference sequence). Trimming pared 2 bases from V and 10 bases from J, leaving 14 bases between. CDR3 amino acids: CAWSTEGVIYTF. The CDR3 coding sequence is TGTGCCTGGAGTACCGAGGGGGTAATCTACACCTTC.

J is TRBJ2-3 and V is TRBV25-1, with D perhaps TRBD2 (5 bases). The CDR3 length is 13 residues. Trimming took off 4 bases at V and 7 bases at J, with 12 bases between the two ends. The V gene's germline CDR1 is MGHDK and CDR2 SYGVNS. The CDR3 protein is CASSGAGANTQYF. The CDR3 DNA reads as TGTGCCAGCAGTGGGGCGGGTGCAAATACGCAGTATTTT.

The rearrangement uses TRBV4-1 and TRBJ2-3, with 9 bases identical to TRBD1. CDR1 and CDR2 from the germline V gene are MGHRA and YSYEKL. The J segment lost 2 bases and the V segment lost 4 bases, leaving 10 bases of the junction unmatched. The CDR3 is made up of 17 amino acids. CDR3 sequence reads: CASSLSEGQGITDTQYF. CDR3 nucleotide sequence: TGCGCCAGCAGCCTCTCCGAGGGACAGGGTATCACAGATACGCAGTATTTT.

This rearrangement joins TRBV9 to TRBJ1-6; tentative D call: TRBD1 (5 bases). This CDR3 contains 16 residues. Trimming left V 4 bases short and J 2 bases short, with 13 bases between. Germline V gene sequence: CDR1 SGDLS, CDR2 YYNGEE. CDR3 loop: CASSRLGGTYNSPLHF. In nucleotides, the CDR3 is TGTGCCAGCAGCCGTCTGGGGGGAACCTATAATTCACCCCTCCACTTT.

V is TRBV5-1 and J is TRBJ1-3; possible D gene TRBD1, 5 bases. Deletions cut 4 bases from V and 2 bases from J, with 13 bases between. Germline V lookup: CDR1 SGHRS, CDR2 YFSETQ. The CDR3 spans 15 residues. In DNA, the CDR3 is TGCGCCAGCAGCATGGGACCAGGGACTGGAAACACCATATATTTT. Translating gives CASSMGPGTGNTIYF.

The gene calls are TRBV9 and TRBJ1-2; tentative D call: TRBD1 (5 bases). V shed 3 bases and J shed 4 bases, with 10 bases lying between them. Germline V gene data show CDR1 as SGDLS and CDR2 as YYNGEE. CDR3 length equals 13 residues. DNA of the CDR3: TGTGCCAGCAGCGGAAGGCAGGGCTATGGCTACACCTTC. Protein product: CASSGRQGYGYTF.

The chain uses TRBV5-1 and TRBJ2-6; D call uncertain. This CDR3 is 16 amino acids long. CDR1 and CDR2 from the germline V gene are SGHRS and YFSETQ. V lost 0 bases and J lost 0, with 7 bases in between. The CDR3 reads CASSLGSSSGANVLTF. The CDR3 DNA reads TGCGCCAGCAGCTTGGGCAGTTCCTCTGGGGCCAACGTCCTGACTTTC.

The chain employs TRBV18 and TRBJ2-7; no clear D. CDR1 and CDR2 from the germline V gene are KGHSH and LQKENI. The CDR3 runs to 13 residues. V lost 6 bases, J lost 3 bases, and 12 bases lay in between. CDR3 sequence: CASSVEVDYEQYF. The CDR3 DNA reads as TGTGCCAGCTCGGTTGAGGTCGACTACGAGCAGTACTTC.

This chain uses TRBV28 with TRBJ2-2; D gene ambiguous. Trimming cost V 5 bases and J 3 bases, with 10 bases left between them. This CDR3 region has 14 residues. Germline lookup yields CDR1 MDHEN and CDR2 SYDVKM. The CDR3 nucleotides are TGTGCCAGCAGTCTCTTGGTAGACACCGGGGAGCTGTTTTTT. Translated: CASSLLVDTGELFF.

The chain's CDR3 is CASSHRVGQETQYF. The CDR3 coding sequence is TGTGCCAGCAGCCACAGGGTAGGGCAAGAGACCCAGTACTTC. The chain recombines TRBV14 with TRBJ2-5; TRBD1 might be the D (5 bases). Germline V gene data show CDR1 as SGHDN and CDR2 as FVKESK. The V and J ends lost 3 bases and 2 bases respectively, with 10 bases between them. The CDR3 length is 14 residues.

The gene calls are TRBV27 and TRBJ2-2; TRBD1 agrees at 8 bases. The CDR3 sequence is 14 residues long. The junction had 7 bases not matched to a gene; V was cut back by 8 bases and J by 5 bases. Looked up from germline, CDR1 is MNHEY and CDR2 is SMNVEV (reference sequence). DNA for the CDR3: TGTGCCAGCCTCGGACAGGGTAGGACCGGGGAGCTGTTTTTT. Protein sequence: CASLGQGRTGELFF.